This T cell receptor (beta chain) was observed in a study of shared clonotypes between healthy human individuals. TCRdb keeps only in-frame clones here, not all; method: immunoSEQ multiplex PCR. The table records 1.6 million or so clones, over 95% of them present only once. Germline loops: CDR1 SGHAT, CDR2 FQNNGV. V shed 5 bases and J shed 0 bases, with 2 bases lying between them. CDR3 length: 13 amino acids. The receptor's source is a man aged 25 to 40 in good health. The sequencing sample was made of naive CD4+ T cells sorted from blood. Subset noted: CD45RA+ positively selected. The V and J genes are TRBV11-2 and TRBJ2-6; D gene unclear. The chain's CDR3 is CASSISGANVLTF. CDR3 sequence (DNA): TGTGCCAGCAGCATCTCTGGGGCCAACGTCCTGACTTTC.